A single sample gave rise to the 17 T cell receptor beta chains below, sequenced in a study of PD-L1 blockade in urothelial cancer. Described time point: pretreatment peripheral blood. Profiled with immunoSEQ multiplex PCR; TCRdb holds only in-frame clones, not every one. Of 80,000 to 90,000 clones in the sample, more than 75% are singletons; the top ten hold under 15%. The starting material was PBMCs, obtained around atezolizumab (anti-PD-L1) treatment. The receptor source for this set is a man aged 55-75 years with urothelial cancer.

This chain joins TRBV7-9 and TRBJ2-1; TRBD2 matches at 13 bases. J was trimmed by 3 bases and V by 2 bases; bases with no gene match: 4. The CDR3 sequence is 17 residues long. CDR1 is SEHNR and CDR2 is FQNEAQ in the germline V gene (reference sequence). The CDR3 region is CASSLTSGRAFYNEQFF. CDR3 nucleotide sequence: TGTGCCAGCAGCTTAACTAGCGGGAGGGCCTTCTACAATGAGCAGTTCTTC.

V gene TRBV30 combines with J gene TRBJ2-2; D possibly corresponds to TRBD2 (5 bases). The CDR3 is 14 amino acids. CDR1 and CDR2 (germline): GTSNPN, SVGIG (reference sequence). With 1 base removed from V and 5 bases from J, the gap between germline ends came to 11 bases. For the CDR3, the DNA is TGTGCCTGGAGTGGTTATGGGAGTACCGGGGAGCTGTTTTTT. Amino acids: CAWSGYGSTGELFF.

V gene TRBV11-3 combines with J gene TRBJ2-7, with TRBD2 matching 7 bases. This CDR3 is 13 amino acids long. The ends lost 5 bases at V and 7 bases at J; junction bases unmatched: 8. Germline CDR1 reads SGHNT; CDR2 reads YENEEA. Written as DNA, the CDR3 is TGTGCCAGCAGCCAGGTCTCGGGGGGAGAGCAGTACTTC. Amino acids: CASSQVSGGEQYF.

The rearrangement uses TRBV29-1 and TRBJ1-4, with D uncertain. The length of the CDR3 is 14 residues. V was cut by 2 bases and J by 6 bases, with 13 bases left in between. Germline V gene sequence: CDR1 SQVTM, CDR2 ANQGSEA. The CDR3 here is CSVELGRGYEKLFF. CDR3 DNA sequence: TGCAGCGTTGAATTAGGGCGAGGGTATGAAAAACTGTTTTTT.

V and J are TRBV6-4 and TRBJ2-5, with a possible D match to TRBD1 (5 bases). V dropped 5 bases and J dropped 5 bases, with 15 bases sitting between them. This CDR3 region has 14 residues. In germline, CDR1 is MRHNA, CDR2 SNTAGT. The CDR3, as DNA: TGTGCCAGCAGTAAAGATCAGGGTTCGGAGACCCAGTACTTC. Protein product: CASSKDQGSETQYF.

V and J are TRBV25-1 and TRBJ1-3, with 9 bases identical to TRBD1. The V segment lost 4 bases and the J segment 4 bases; nucleotides outside the gene matches: 5. Germline V CDR1 and CDR2: MGHDK, SYGVNS. The CDR3 covers 15 residues. DNA of the CDR3: TGTGCCAGCAGTGGAGGGACAGGGTGGGGAAACACCATATATTTT. Translating gives CASSGGTGWGNTIYF.

This clone appeared a few times. V usage is TRBV2 and J usage is TRBJ1-4; the match to TRBD1 covers 7 bases. The CDR3 loop spans 15 amino acids. Trimming at V came to 5 bases and at J to 7 bases, leaving 10 bases not matched to a gene. Germline CDR1 SNHLY, CDR2 FYNNEI. CDR3 in DNA: TGTGCCAGCAGTTTCCTTCTGGCAGGGGGTGAAAAACTGTTTTTT. Protein: CASSFLLAGGEKLFF.

The V and J genes are TRBV5-1 and TRBJ1-1, with 8 bases lining up with TRBD1. Unmatched junction bases numbered 12, after V lost 4 bases and J lost 7 bases. The germline CDR1 and CDR2 sequences are SGHRS and YFSETQ. The CDR3 sequence is 15 residues long. CDR3 nucleotides: TGCGCCAGCAGCCTGGGGACAGGTATTTTGGGTGAAGCTTTCTTT. It specifies CASSLGTGILGEAFF.

With respect to this clone: This same CDR3 is encoded by further DNA sequences in the sample. The chain uses TRBV7-9 and TRBJ2-7; D is unclear. This CDR3 comprises 13 residues. Germline CDR1 SEHNR, CDR2 FQNEAQ (reference sequence). Trimming removed 1 base from V and 3 bases from J, with 7 bases in between. The CDR3 sequence is CASSLVGVYEQYF. DNA for the CDR3: TGTGCCAGCAGCTTAGTTGGAGTCTACGAGCAGTACTTC.

V gene TRBV14 combines with J gene TRBJ1-4; D is perhaps TRBD1 (6 bases). CDR1 is SGHDN and CDR2 is FVKESK in the germline V gene. The CDR3 is 15 residues long. V shed 2 bases and J shed 8 bases, with 15 bases lying between them. The CDR3 DNA follows: TGTGCCAGCAGCCAACAACAGGGTTTTCAGGAAAAACTGTTTTTT. This translates into CASSQQQGFQEKLFF.

The sample holds a few counts of this clone. The rearrangement links TRBV28 to TRBJ1-2; D remains ambiguous. The CDR3 is 11 amino acids. V shed 7 bases and J shed 6 bases, with 9 bases lying between them. CDR1 MDHEN and CDR2 SYDVKM come from the germline V gene. The CDR3, as DNA: TGTGCCAGCAAGTGGGAGGATGGCTACACCTTC. Its translation is CASKWEDGYTF.

The chain employs TRBV10-3 and TRBJ2-2; 7 nucleotides agree with TRBD1. Germline CDR1 reads ENHRY; CDR2 reads SYGVKD. With 8 bases clipped from V and 4 bases from J, the junction kept 10 bases outside the gene matches. The CDR3 is 15 amino acids. CDR3 DNA: TGTGCCATCGGTAAGACAGGGATCGGCACCGGGGAGCTGTTTTTT. Translated, it gives CAIGKTGIGTGELFF.

This clone appeared once. V usage is TRBV5-1 and J usage is TRBJ1-6; 10 bases agree with TRBD1. Germline V CDR1 and CDR2: SGHRS, YFSETQ. The J segment lost 8 bases and the V segment lost 2 bases, leaving 7 bases of the junction unmatched. The CDR3 length is 16 residues. This CDR3 is CASSLVTGTGDSPLHF. The CDR3 DNA sequence: TGCGCCAGCAGCTTAGTTACCGGGACAGGGGATTCACCCCTCCACTTT.

The chain joins TRBV30 to TRBJ2-7; D gene unclear. Trimming removed 1 base at V and 7 bases at J, with 8 bases between. CDR3 length equals 11 residues. Germline V gene lookup returns CDR1 GTSNPN and CDR2 SVGIG (reference sequence). The CDR3 is CAWSAQVEQYF. CDR3 nucleotides: TGTGCCTGGAGTGCCCAGGTAGAGCAGTACTTC.

The chain combines TRBV6-5 with TRBJ2-7, with 8 bases fitting TRBD2. The CDR3 is 15 amino acids. Per the germline V gene, CDR1 is MNHEY and CDR2 is SVGAGI. With 8 bases clipped from V and 0 bases from J, the junction kept 9 bases outside the gene matches. CDR3: CASGAGGDNSYEQYF. The CDR3 DNA reads as TGTGCCAGCGGGGCGGGGGGAGACAACTCCTACGAGCAGTACTTC.

The chain carries TRBV30 and TRBJ2-2; 8 nucleotides agree with TRBD1. CDR1 and CDR2 from the germline V gene are GTSNPN and SVGIG (reference sequence). The CDR3 contains 16 residues. Losses at the gene ends were 4 bases for V and 5 bases for J; bases not matched to a gene: 12. DNA for the CDR3: TGTGCCTGGACCCCGAACAGGGGGGTTAGGACCGGGGAGCTGTTTTTT. This sequence encodes CAWTPNRGVRTGELFF.

V is TRBV28 and J is TRBJ2-1; 9 bases map to TRBD1. The V and J ends lost 7 bases and 7 bases, in that order; junction bases with no gene match: 11. The CDR3 has 15 amino acids. Per germline, CDR1 MDHEN and CDR2 SYDVKM. The chain's CDR3 is CASISSGTGSNEQFF. The DNA of the CDR3 is TGTGCCAGCATTTCCTCCGGGACAGGGTCGAATGAGCAGTTCTTC. Complete variable domain (other parts from reference TRBV28 and TRBJ2-1): DVKVTQSSRYLVKRTGEKVFLECVQDMDHENMFWYRQDPGLGLRLIYFSYDVKMKEKGDIPEGYSVSREKKERFSLILESASTNQTSMYLCASISSGTGSNEQFFGPGTRLTVL.